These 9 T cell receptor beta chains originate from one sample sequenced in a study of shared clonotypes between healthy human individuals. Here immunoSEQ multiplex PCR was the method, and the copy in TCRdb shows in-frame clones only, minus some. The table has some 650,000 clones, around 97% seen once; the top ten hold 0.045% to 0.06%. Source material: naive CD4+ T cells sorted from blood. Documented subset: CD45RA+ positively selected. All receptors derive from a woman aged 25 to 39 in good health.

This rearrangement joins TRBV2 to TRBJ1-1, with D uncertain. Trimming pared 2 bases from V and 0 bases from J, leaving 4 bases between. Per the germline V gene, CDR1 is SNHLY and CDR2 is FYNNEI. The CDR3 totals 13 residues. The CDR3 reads CASSELLNTEAFF. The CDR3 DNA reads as TGTGCCAGCAGTGAACTCCTGAACACTGAAGCTTTCTTT.

This chain's CDR3 is CASSNGQGGSGELFF. CDR3 DNA: TGCGCCAGCAGCAATGGACAGGGAGGGTCCGGGGAGCTGTTTTTT. The V and J genes are TRBV5-1 and TRBJ2-2; maybe TRBD1 (8 bases). Trimming took off 4 bases at V and 6 bases at J, with 16 bases between the two ends. The CDR3 totals 15 residues. The germline V gene has CDR1 SGHRS and CDR2 YFSETQ. The complete variable domain, with remaining parts taken from reference TRBV5-1 and TRBJ2-2, reads KAGVTQTPRYLIKTRGQQVTLSCSPISGHRSVSWYQQTPGQGLQFLFEYFSETQRNKGNFPGRFSGRQFSNSRSEMNVSTLELGDSALYLCASSNGQGGSGELFFGEGSRLTVL.

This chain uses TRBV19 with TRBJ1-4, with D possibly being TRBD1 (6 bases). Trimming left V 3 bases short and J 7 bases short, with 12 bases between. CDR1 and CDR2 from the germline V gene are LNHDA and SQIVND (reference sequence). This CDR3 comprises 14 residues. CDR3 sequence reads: CASSIGGTGEKLFF. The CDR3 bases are TGTGCCAGTAGTATTGGGGGCACCGGTGAAAAACTGTTTTTT.

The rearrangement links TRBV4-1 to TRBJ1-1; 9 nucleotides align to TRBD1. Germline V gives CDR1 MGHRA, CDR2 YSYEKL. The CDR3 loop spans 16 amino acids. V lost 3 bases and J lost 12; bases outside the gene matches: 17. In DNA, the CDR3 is TGCGCCAGCAGCCAGCCAACCAAGGACAGGGGAACTTCAACTTTCTTT. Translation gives CASSQPTKDRGTSTFF.

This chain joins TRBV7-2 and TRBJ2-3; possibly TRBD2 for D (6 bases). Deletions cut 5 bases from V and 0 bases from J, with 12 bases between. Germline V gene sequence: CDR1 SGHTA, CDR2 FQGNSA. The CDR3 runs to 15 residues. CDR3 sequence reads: CASSKEGGSTDTQYF. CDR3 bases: TGTGCCAGCAGCAAGGAGGGCGGGAGCACAGATACGCAGTATTTT.

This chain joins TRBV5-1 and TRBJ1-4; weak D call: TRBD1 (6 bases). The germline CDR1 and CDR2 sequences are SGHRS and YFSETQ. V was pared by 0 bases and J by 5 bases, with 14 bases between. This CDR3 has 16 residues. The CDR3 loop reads CASSLGPTGPNEKLFF. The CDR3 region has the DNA TGCGCCAGCAGCTTGGGCCCGACAGGACCAAATGAAAAACTGTTTTTT.

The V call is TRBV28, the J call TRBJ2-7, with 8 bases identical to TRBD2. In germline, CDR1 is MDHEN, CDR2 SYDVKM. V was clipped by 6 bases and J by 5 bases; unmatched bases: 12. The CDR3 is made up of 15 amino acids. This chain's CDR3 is CASSPLAGTGDEQYF. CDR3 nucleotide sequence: TGTGCCAGCAGCCCCTTAGCGGGAACGGGGGACGAGCAGTACTTC.

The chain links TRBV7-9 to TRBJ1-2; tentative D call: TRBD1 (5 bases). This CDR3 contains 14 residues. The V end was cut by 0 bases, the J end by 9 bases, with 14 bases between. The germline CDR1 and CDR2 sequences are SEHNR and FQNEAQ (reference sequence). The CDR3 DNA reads TGTGCCAGCAGCTTAGCGGGAGGGGCGGCGAGCTACACCTTC. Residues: CASSLAGGAASYTF.

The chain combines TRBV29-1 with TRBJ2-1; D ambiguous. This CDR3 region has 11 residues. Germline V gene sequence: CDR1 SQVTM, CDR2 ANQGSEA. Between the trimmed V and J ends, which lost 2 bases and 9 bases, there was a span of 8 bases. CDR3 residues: CSVENYGEQFF. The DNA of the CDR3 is TGCAGCGTTGAAAACTACGGTGAGCAGTTCTTC.